This TCR beta chain was documented in a study of Ad26.COV2.S vaccination and SARS-CoV-2 variants. Sample treatment: around 19 received Ad26.COV2.S at low or high dose, single or two shots; roughly 5 received placebo; per-sample allocation not given. Specimen acquisition occurred on day 63 following the initial vaccine or placebo injection. Wuhan-strain SARS-CoV-2 spike was expressed by the Ad26 vector that made up the vaccine. Sequenced by immunoSEQ multiplex PCR; TCRdb stores in-frame clones only, minus some. The data hold around 300,000 clones, with about 87% observed a single time. V lost 4 bases and J lost 2, with 14 bases in between. Germline CDR1 is LGHDT and CDR2 is YNNKEL (reference sequence). This CDR3 has 15 residues. In this sample, this clone turned up once.

The source is a person between 18 and 65 years old who received the Ad26.COV2.S COVID-19 vaccine or a placebo. The V call is TRBV3-1 (or the pseudogene TRBV3-2), the J call TRBJ1-2; D call uncertain. The source material was peripheral blood, sampled in a trial of Ad26.COV2.S vaccine versus placebo. The CDR3 coding sequence is TGTGCCAGCAGCCGGATTGACACACCGAACTATGGCTACACCTTC. It translates to CASSRIDTPNYGYTF.